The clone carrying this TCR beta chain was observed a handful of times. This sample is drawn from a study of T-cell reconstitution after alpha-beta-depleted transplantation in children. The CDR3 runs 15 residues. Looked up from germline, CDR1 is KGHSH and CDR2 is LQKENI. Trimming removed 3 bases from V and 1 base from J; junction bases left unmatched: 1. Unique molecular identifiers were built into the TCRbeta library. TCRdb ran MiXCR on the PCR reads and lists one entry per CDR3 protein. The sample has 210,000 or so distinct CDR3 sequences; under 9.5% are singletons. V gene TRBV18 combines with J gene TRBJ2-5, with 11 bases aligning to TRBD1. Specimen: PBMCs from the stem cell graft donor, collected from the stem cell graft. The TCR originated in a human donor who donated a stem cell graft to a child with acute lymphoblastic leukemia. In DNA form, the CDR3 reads TGTGCCAGCTCACCGGACAGGGGGCTCCAAGAGACCCAGTACTTC. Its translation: CASSPDRGLQETQYF.